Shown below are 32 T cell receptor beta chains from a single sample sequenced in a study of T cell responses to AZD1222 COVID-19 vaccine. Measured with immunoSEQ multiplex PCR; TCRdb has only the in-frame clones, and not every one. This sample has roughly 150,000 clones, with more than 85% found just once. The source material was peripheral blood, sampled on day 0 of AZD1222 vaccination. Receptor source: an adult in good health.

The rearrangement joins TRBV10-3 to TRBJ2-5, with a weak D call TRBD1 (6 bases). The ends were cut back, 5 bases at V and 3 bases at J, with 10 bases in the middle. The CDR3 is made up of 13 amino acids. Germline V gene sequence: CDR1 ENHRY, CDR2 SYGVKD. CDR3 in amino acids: CAISTGTKETQYF. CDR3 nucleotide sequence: TGTGCCATCAGTACTGGGACAAAAGAGACCCAGTACTTC.

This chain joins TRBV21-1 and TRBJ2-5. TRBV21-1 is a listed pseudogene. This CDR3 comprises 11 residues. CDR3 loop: CASSTLKAQYF. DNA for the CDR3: TGTGCCAGCAGCACCCTCAAGGCCCAGTACTTC.

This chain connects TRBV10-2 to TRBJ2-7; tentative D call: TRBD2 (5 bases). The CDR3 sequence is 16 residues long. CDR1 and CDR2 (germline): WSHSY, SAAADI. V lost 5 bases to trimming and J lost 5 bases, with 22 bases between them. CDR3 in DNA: TGCGCCAGCAGTCGTCGGACTGGTCTCCTGAGCGACGAGCAGTACTTC. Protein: CASSRRTGLLSDEQYF.

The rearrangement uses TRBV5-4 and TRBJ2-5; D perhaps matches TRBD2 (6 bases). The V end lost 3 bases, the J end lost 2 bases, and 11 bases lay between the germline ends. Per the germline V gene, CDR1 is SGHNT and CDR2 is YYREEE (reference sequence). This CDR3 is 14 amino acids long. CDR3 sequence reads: CASSSRDSQETQYF. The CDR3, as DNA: TGTGCCAGCAGCTCCCGGGACTCACAAGAGACCCAGTACTTC.

The CDR3 DNA follows: TGTGCCAGTAGTATAGTCTATGGTGTGGGTCAGCCCCAGCATTTT. Translating it yields CASSIVYGVGQPQHF. The chain has TRBV19 and TRBJ1-5, with D unresolved. The V and J ends lost 1 base and 6 bases respectively, with 13 bases between them. The CDR3 length is 15 residues. Germline CDR1 and CDR2: LNHDA and SQIVND (reference sequence).

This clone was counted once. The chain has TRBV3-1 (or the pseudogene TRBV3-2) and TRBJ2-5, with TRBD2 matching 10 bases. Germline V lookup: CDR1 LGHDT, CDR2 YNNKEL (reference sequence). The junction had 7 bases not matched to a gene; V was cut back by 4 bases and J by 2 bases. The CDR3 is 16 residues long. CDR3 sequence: CASSRGELAGQETQYF. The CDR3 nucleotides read TGTGCCAGCAGCCGGGGGGAACTAGCGGGACAAGAGACCCAGTACTTC.

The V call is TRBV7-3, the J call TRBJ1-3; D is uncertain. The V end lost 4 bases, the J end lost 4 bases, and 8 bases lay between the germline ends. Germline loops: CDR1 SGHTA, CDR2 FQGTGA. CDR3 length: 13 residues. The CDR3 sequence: CASSSDGGNTIYF. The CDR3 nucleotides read TGTGCCAGCAGCTCCGACGGCGGAAACACCATATATTTT.

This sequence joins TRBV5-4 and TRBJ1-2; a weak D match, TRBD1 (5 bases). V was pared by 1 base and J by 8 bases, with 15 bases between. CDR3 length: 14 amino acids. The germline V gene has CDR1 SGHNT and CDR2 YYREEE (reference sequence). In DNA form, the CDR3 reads TGTGCCAGCAGCTTGTTTGGAGGGGTTCACGGCTACACCTTC. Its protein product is CASSLFGGVHGYTF.

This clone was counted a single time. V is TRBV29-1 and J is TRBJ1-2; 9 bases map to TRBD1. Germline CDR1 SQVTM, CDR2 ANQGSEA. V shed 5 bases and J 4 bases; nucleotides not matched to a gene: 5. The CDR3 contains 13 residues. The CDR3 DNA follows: TGCAGCGTTCCAGGACAGGGGAGCTATGGCTACACCTTC. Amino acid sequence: CSVPGQGSYGYTF.

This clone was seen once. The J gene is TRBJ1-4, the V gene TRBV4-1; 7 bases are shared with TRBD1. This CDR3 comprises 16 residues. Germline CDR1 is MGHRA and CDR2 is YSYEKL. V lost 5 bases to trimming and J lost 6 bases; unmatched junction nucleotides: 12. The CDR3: CASSDTRQGPYEKLFF. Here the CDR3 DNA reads TGCGCCAGCAGCGATACGAGACAGGGCCCCTATGAAAAACTGTTTTTT.

Here the CDR3 DNA reads TGCAGCGTTGGCGGGGTCCTTAACTATGGCTACACCTTC. Residues: CSVGGVLNYGYTF. The genes are TRBV29-1 and TRBJ1-2; no definite D call. The germline V and J ends were trimmed by 4 bases and 1 base, with 10 bases remaining between them. The CDR3 has 13 residues. From germline, CDR1 is SQVTM and CDR2 ANQGSEA.

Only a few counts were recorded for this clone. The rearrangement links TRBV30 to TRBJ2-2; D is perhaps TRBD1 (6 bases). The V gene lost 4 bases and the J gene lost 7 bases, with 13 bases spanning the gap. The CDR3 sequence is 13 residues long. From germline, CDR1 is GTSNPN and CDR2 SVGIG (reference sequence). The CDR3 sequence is CAWINRDYGELFF. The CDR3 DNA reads TGTGCCTGGATCAACAGGGATTACGGGGAGCTGTTTTTT.

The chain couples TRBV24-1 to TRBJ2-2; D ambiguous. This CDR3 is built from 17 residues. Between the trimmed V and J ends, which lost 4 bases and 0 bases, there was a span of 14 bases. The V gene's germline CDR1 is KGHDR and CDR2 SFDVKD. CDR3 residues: CATSEAGAGANTGELFF. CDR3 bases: TGTGCCACCAGTGAGGCCGGCGCAGGAGCGAACACCGGGGAGCTGTTTTTT.

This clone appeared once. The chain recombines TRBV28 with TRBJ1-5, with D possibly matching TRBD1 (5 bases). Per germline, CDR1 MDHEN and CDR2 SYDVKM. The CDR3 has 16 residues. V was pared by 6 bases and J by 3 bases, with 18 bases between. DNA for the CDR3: TGTGCCAGCAGGAAGCTGGGCGGGGGAATCAATCAGCCCCAGCATTTT. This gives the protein CASRKLGGGINQPQHF. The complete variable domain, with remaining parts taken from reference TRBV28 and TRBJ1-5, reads DVKVTQSSRYLVKRTGEKVFLECVQDMDHENMFWYRQDPGLGLRLIYFSYDVKMKEKGDIPEGYSVSREKKERFSLILESASTNQTSMYLCASRKLGGGINQPQHFGDGTRLSIL.

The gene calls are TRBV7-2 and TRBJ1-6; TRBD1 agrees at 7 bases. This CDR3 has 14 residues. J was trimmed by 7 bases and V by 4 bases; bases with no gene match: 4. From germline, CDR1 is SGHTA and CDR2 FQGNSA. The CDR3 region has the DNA TGTGCCAGCAGCTATACAGGGGAGAATTCACCCCTCCACTTT. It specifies CASSYTGENSPLHF.

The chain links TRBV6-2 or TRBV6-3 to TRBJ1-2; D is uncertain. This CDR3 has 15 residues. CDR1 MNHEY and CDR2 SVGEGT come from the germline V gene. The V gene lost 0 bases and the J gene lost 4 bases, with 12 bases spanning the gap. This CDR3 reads CASSYSAVEGYGYTF. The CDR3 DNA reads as TGTGCCAGCAGTTACTCGGCAGTCGAGGGCTATGGCTACACCTTC.

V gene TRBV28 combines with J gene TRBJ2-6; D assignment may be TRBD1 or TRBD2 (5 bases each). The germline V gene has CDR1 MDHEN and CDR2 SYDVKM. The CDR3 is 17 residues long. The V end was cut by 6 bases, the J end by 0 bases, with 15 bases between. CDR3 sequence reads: CASRRGRTSSGANVLTF. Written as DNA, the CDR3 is TGTGCCAGCAGGAGGGGCAGGACCAGCTCTGGGGCCAACGTCCTGACTTTC.

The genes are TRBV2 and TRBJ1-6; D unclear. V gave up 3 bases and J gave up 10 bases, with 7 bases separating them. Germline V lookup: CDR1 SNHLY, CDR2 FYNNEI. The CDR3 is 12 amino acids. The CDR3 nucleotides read TGTGCCAGCAGTGAGTTAGAGTCACCCCTCCACTTT. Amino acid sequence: CASSELESPLHF.

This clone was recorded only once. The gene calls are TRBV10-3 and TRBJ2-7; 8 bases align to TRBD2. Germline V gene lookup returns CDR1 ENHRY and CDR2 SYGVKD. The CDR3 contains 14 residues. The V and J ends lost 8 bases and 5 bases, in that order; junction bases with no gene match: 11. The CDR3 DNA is TGTGCCATCGGGCAGGCAGCGGGAGAAGACGAGCAGTACTTC. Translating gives CAIGQAAGEDEQYF.

CDR3 amino acids: CASTTNRADEAFF. CDR3 nucleotide sequence: TGTGCCAGCACCACGAACAGGGCGGATGAAGCTTTCTTT. The chain uses TRBV6-5 and TRBJ1-1, with D perhaps TRBD1 (6 bases). The ends were cut back, 7 bases at V and 7 bases at J, with 16 bases in the middle. The length of the CDR3 is 13 residues. In germline, CDR1 is MNHEY, CDR2 SVGAGI.

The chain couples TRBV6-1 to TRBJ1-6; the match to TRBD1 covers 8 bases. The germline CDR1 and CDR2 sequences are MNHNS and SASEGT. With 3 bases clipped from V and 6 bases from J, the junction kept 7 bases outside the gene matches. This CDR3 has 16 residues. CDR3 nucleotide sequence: TGTGCCAGCAGTGATCGACAGGGGACAGGTAATTCACCCCTCCACTTT. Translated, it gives CASSDRQGTGNSPLHF.

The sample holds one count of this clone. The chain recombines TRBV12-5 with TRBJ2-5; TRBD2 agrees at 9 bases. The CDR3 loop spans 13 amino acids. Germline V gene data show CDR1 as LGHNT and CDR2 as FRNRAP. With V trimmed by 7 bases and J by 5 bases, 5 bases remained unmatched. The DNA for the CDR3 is TGTGCTAGTGCGCGGGGGGGCGAGGAGACCCAGTACTTC. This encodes CASARGGEETQYF. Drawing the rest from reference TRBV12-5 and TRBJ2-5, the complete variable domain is DARVTQTPRHKVTEMGQEVTMRCQPILGHNTVFWYRQTMMQGLELLAYFRNRAPLDDSGMPKDRFSAEMPDATLATLKIQPSEPRDSAVYFCASARGGEETQYFGPGTRLLVL.

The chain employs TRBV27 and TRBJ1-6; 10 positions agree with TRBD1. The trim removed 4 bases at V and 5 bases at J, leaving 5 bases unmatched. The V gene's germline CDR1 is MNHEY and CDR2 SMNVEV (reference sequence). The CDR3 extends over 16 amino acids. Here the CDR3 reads CASSSGQGLNNSPLHF. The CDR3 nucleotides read TGTGCCAGCAGTTCGGGACAGGGGTTAAATAATTCACCCCTCCACTTT.

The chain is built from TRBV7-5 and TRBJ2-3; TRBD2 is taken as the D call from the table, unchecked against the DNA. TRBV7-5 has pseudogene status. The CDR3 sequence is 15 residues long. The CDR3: CARRSIAGLTDTQYF. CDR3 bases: TGTGCCAGAAGATCGATAGCGGGACTCACAGATACGCAGTATTTT.

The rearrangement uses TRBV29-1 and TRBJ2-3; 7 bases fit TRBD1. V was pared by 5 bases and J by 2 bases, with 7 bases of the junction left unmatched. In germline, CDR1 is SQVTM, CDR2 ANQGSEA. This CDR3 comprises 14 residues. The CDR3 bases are TGCAGCGTTTCACAGGGGAGCTTCACAGATACGCAGTATTTT. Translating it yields CSVSQGSFTDTQYF.

CDR3 protein: CASRPTTGGGNQPQHF. For the CDR3, the DNA is TGTGCCAGCAGACCCACGACAGGGGGAGGCAATCAGCCCCAGCATTTT. The V and J genes are TRBV28 and TRBJ1-5; 9 bases line up with TRBD1. The V gene's germline CDR1 is MDHEN and CDR2 SYDVKM. V shed 6 bases and J 2 bases; nucleotides not matched to a gene: 8. CDR3 size: 16 residues.

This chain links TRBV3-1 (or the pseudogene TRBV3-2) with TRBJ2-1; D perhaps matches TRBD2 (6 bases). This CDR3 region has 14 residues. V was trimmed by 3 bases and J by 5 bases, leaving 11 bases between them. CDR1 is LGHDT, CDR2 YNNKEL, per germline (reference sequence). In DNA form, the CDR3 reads TGTGCCAGCAGCCAGGGACTCCAAAACAATGAGCAGTTCTTC. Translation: CASSQGLQNNEQFF.

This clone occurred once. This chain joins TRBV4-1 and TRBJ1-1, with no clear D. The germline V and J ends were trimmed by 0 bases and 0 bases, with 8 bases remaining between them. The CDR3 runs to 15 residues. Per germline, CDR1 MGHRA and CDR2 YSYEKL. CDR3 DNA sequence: TGCGCCAGCAGCCAAGACGATCCCCTGAACACTGAAGCTTTCTTT. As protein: CASSQDDPLNTEAFF.

The CDR3 nucleotides read TGTGCCTGGAATCTAGCGGGAGGAACTACGCAGTATTTT. Translating it yields CAWNLAGGTTQYF. This rearrangement joins TRBV30 to TRBJ2-3; 11 bases are shared with TRBD2. This CDR3 region has 13 residues. Trimming cost V 4 bases and J 8 bases; bases outside gene matches: 5. Germline lookup yields CDR1 GTSNPN and CDR2 SVGIG (reference sequence). Based on the CDR3 plus reference TRBV30 and TRBJ2-3, the full variable domain is SQTIHQWPATLVQPVGSPLSLECTVEGTSNPNLYWYRQAAGRGLQLLFYSVGIGQISSEVPQNLSASRPQDRQFILSSKKLLLSDSGFYLCAWNLAGGTTQYFGPGTRLTVL.

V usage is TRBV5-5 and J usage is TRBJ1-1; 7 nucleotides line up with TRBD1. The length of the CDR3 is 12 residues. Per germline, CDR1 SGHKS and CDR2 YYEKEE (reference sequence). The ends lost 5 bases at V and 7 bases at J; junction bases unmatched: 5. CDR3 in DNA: TGTGCCAGCAGTGTAGGGGGCAGTGAAGCTTTCTTT. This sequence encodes CASSVGGSEAFF.

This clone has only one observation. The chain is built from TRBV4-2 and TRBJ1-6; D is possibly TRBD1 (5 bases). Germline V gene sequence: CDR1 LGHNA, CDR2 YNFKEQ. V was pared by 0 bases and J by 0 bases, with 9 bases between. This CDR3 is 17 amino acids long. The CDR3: CASSQDRGSSYNSPLHF. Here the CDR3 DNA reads TGTGCCAGCAGCCAAGATAGGGGAAGCTCCTATAATTCACCCCTCCACTTT.

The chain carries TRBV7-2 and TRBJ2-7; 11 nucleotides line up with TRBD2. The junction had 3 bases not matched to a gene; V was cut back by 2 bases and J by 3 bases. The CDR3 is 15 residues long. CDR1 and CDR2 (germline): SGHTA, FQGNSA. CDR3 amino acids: CASSLHLAGGYEQYF. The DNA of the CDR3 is TGTGCCAGCAGCTTACATCTAGCGGGGGGCTACGAGCAGTACTTC.